This T cell receptor beta chain was observed in a study of identical twins. General study points: Twin-shared out-of-frame alpha sequences showed excess low generation probability. Cord blood's abundant beta clonotypes had fewer insertions, unlike memory repertoires. It was out-of-frame TCR alpha sharing in monozygotic twins that models underestimated.

Points on this clonotype: The antigen remains unidentified.

Each cDNA held unique molecular identifiers, and template switching gave it a universal primer site. TCRdb recomputed calls from the 5' RACE reads with MiXCR, one row per CDR3 protein. The repertoire holds 1.5 million or so distinct CDR3 sequences, with about 32% as singletons. The clonotype was recovered from a newborn girl in good health. The sample taken for sequencing was cord blood.

CDR3 residues: CASTPGTGTHNEQFF. The CDR3 nucleotides are TGTGCCAGCACCCCGGGGACAGGGACCCACAATGAGCAGTTCTTC. J is TRBJ2-1 and V is TRBV12-3 or TRBV12-4; TRBD1 agrees at 9 bases. The J segment lost 5 bases and the V segment lost 7 bases, leaving 9 bases of the junction unmatched. This CDR3 is built from 15 residues.